This record covers a single TCR beta chain. This specimen belongs to a study of blood T cell repertoires in COVID-19. Study details: The United States, Italy and Spain provided the acute and convalescent COVID-19 samples. From T cells, B-cell-depleted T cells, or PBMCs came the material, which was cDNA or gDNA.

V shed 5 bases, J shed 2 bases, and the junction held 3 bases outside the gene matches. The CDR3 length is 14 residues. CDR1 is SEHNR, CDR2 FQNEAQ, per germline (reference sequence). Study processing details: Quantification of nucleated cells was approximated via reference gene primer amplification. Sequencing used immunoSEQ multiplex PCR; TCRdb keeps in-frame clones, though not all of them. The DNA was the basis for D and trimming; V, J and clone size are from that table. This table has more than 85,000 clones, almost 85% appearing once. What was sequenced was peripheral blood. This chain joins TRBV7-9 and TRBJ1-5; 7 nucleotides align to TRBD1. This clonotype originated in a man between 65 and 85 years old with acute or convalescent COVID-19. For the CDR3, the DNA is TGTGCCAGCAGCGCCGACAGGGGCAATCAGCCCCAGCATTTT. Translating gives CASSADRGNQPQHF.